These 10 T cell receptor beta chains originate from one sample sequenced in a study of T cell responses to AZD1222 COVID-19 vaccine. Clones were read by immunoSEQ multiplex PCR, and TCRdb kept only the in-frame ones, dropping some. The sample yields 200,000 or so clones, almost 95% seen once. The sample in question was peripheral blood, obtained on day 0 of AZD1222 vaccination. These receptors were taken from an adult in good health.

The CDR3 DNA is TGTGCCAGCAGCTTAGAAAGGGCGGGGGGGCCCCAGCATTTT. This sequence encodes CASSLERAGGPQHF. The rearrangement links TRBV6-5 to TRBJ1-5; D possibly corresponds to TRBD1 (5 bases). Trimming pared 6 bases from V and 9 bases from J, leaving 18 bases between. This CDR3 has 14 amino acids. Germline assignment: CDR1 MNHEY and CDR2 SVGAGI.

The chain uses TRBV29-1 and TRBJ2-1; no definite D call. Trimming took off 3 bases at V and 6 bases at J, with 9 bases between the two ends. Germline V lookup: CDR1 SQVTM, CDR2 ANQGSEA. The CDR3 extends over 12 amino acids. This CDR3 reads CSVERTGNEQFF. CDR3 in DNA: TGCAGCGTTGAGCGGACCGGCAATGAGCAGTTCTTC.

This chain uses TRBV4-1 with TRBJ2-1; 10 nucleotides agree with TRBD2. Germline trimming cut 0 bases from V and 0 bases from J; bases unmatched to any gene: 11. Looked up from germline, CDR1 is MGHRA and CDR2 is YSYEKL. CDR3 size: 20 residues. CDR3 DNA sequence: TGCGCCAGCAGCCAAGACCCTAGCGGGAGACCCTCCAGCTCCTACAATGAGCAGTTCTTC. This codes for CASSQDPSGRPSSSYNEQFF.

This clone was seen a few times. The chain combines TRBV2 with TRBJ2-7, with 7 bases identical to TRBD1. The CDR3 runs 13 residues. After removal of 4 bases from V and 7 bases from J, the junction contained 7 bases not matched to a gene. The V gene's germline CDR1 is SNHLY and CDR2 FYNNEI. CDR3 protein: CASSVTGDGEQYF. The CDR3 region has the DNA TGTGCCAGCAGTGTTACAGGGGATGGGGAGCAGTACTTC.

The chain combines TRBV7-9 with TRBJ2-5; possibly TRBD1 for D (6 bases). Trimming took off 3 bases at V and 5 bases at J, with 22 bases between the two ends. The CDR3 covers 17 residues. From germline, CDR1 is SEHNR and CDR2 FQNEAQ (reference sequence). The CDR3 region is CASSLRPRPRGSETQYF. CDR3 sequence (DNA): TGTGCCAGCAGCTTGAGGCCCAGACCCAGGGGTTCGGAGACCCAGTACTTC.

The genes are TRBV18 and TRBJ1-1; D is undetermined. Germline V gene lookup returns CDR1 KGHSH and CDR2 LQKENI. The V gene lost 3 bases and the J gene lost 2 bases, with 13 bases spanning the gap. There are 15 residues in the CDR3. CDR3 nucleotide sequence: TGTGCCAGCTCACCCCTGAGGGCGGAAAACACTGAAGCTTTCTTT. It translates to CASSPLRAENTEAFF.

CDR3: CASSQSGATGTEAFF. CDR3 nucleotides: TGTGCCAGCAGCCAATCGGGGGCGACGGGCACTGAAGCTTTCTTT. This chain uses TRBV16 with TRBJ1-1, with D maybe TRBD1 (6 bases). The germline gives CDR1 KGHSY, CDR2 FQNENV. CDR3 length: 15 residues. The V end lost 0 bases, the J end lost 4 bases, and 12 bases lay between the germline ends.

The chain employs TRBV6-1 and TRBJ2-1; D is perhaps TRBD2 (5 bases). V lost 2 bases to trimming and J lost 3 bases, with 17 bases between them. The CDR3 extends over 17 amino acids. Germline loops: CDR1 MNHNS, CDR2 SASEGT. CDR3 in DNA: TGTGCCAGCAGTGAAATATGGCTGCCTGAGGGCTACAATGAGCAGTTCTTC. As protein: CASSEIWLPEGYNEQFF.

The chain employs TRBV6-5 and TRBJ1-1, with TRBD1 as a possible D gene (5 bases). Germline assignment: CDR1 MNHEY and CDR2 SVGAGI. V was cut by 7 bases and J by 6 bases, with 15 bases left in between. The CDR3 loop spans 13 amino acids. In nucleotides, the CDR3 is TGTGCCAGCATCGGGACGTGGGGCCCTGAAGCTTTCTTT. This encodes CASIGTWGPEAFF.

The chain recombines TRBV28 with TRBJ1-2, with TRBD1 matching 9 bases. The germline V gene has CDR1 MDHEN and CDR2 SYDVKM. V trimming: 5 bases; J trimming: 8 bases; junction bases outside the gene matches: 9. The CDR3 is 14 residues long. CDR3 region: CASSAWDRVDGYTF. DNA of the CDR3: TGTGCCAGCAGTGCTTGGGACAGGGTAGACGGCTACACCTTC.